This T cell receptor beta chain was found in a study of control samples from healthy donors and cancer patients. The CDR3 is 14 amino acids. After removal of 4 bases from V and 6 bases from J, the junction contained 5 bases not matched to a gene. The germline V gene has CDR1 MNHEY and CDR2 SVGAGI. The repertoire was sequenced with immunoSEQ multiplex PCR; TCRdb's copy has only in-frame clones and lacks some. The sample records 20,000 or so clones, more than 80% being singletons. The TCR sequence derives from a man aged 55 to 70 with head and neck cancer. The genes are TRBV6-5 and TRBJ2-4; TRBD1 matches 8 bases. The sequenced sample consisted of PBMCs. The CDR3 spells CASSLIGQGNIQYF. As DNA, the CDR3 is TGTGCCAGCAGTTTAATTGGACAGGGAAACATTCAGTACTTC.